The 23 T cell receptor beta chains below all came from one sample that was sequenced in a study of blood T cell repertoires in COVID-19. Measured with immunoSEQ multiplex PCR; TCRdb has only the in-frame clones, and not every one. The sample contains about 65,000 clones, 90% of which appear only once. Sequences were obtained from peripheral blood. The origin of the receptors is a man between 60 and 70 years old with acute or convalescent COVID-19.

The chain joins TRBV5-4 to TRBJ2-2; no firm D call. Per the germline V gene, CDR1 is SGHNT and CDR2 is YYREEE (reference sequence). The CDR3 is 17 residues long. V lost 0 bases to trimming and J lost 6 bases, with 18 bases between them. The CDR3 is CASSLDPWASRAGELFF. CDR3 DNA sequence: TGTGCCAGCAGCTTGGATCCGTGGGCAAGTCGCGCCGGGGAGCTGTTTTTT.

In its sample, this clone was seen many times. The rearrangement uses TRBV4-1 and TRBJ2-2; D ambiguous. Trimming removed 0 bases from V and 2 bases from J, with 13 bases in between. The length of the CDR3 is 17 residues. Germline V gives CDR1 MGHRA, CDR2 YSYEKL. CDR3 nucleotides: TGCGCCAGCAGCCAAGATCTGGCTTTCCTTAACACCGGGGAGCTGTTTTTT. The encoded protein is CASSQDLAFLNTGELFF.

The chain combines TRBV10-1 with TRBJ1-1; D possibly corresponds to TRBD1 (5 bases). The CDR3 loop spans 15 amino acids. Germline V gene sequence: CDR1 WNHNN, CDR2 SYGVQD (reference sequence). Trimming shortened V by 3 bases and J by 0 bases, and 11 bases separated the two germline ends. As DNA, the CDR3 is TGCGCCAGCAGTGACGGCAGGGAAATGAACACTGAAGCTTTCTTT. Residues: CASSDGREMNTEAFF.

The chain combines TRBV11-2 with TRBJ1-1, with TRBD1 as a possible D gene (6 bases). Per the germline V gene, CDR1 is SGHAT and CDR2 is FQNNGV. The CDR3 is made up of 13 amino acids. V was shortened by 5 bases and J by 6 bases, with 13 bases between the two germline ends. CDR3 residues: CASSGDTWSEAFF. Written as DNA, the CDR3 is TGTGCCAGCAGCGGGGACACTTGGTCTGAAGCTTTCTTT.

This chain joins TRBV3-1 (or the pseudogene TRBV3-2) and TRBJ1-3; D remains ambiguous. The germline CDR1 and CDR2 sequences are LGHDT and YNNKEL (reference sequence). CDR3 size: 15 residues. The V gene lost 2 bases and the J gene lost 0 bases, with 8 bases spanning the gap. In DNA form, the CDR3 reads TGTGCCAGCAGCCAAAGCGTTAACTCTGGAAACACCATATATTTT. It specifies CASSQSVNSGNTIYF.

This sequence joins TRBV30 and TRBJ1-3; unclear D gene. The CDR3 is 16 amino acids. Between the trimmed V and J ends, which lost 1 base and 0 bases, there was a span of 13 bases. Germline-derived CDR1 and CDR2 are GTSNPN and SVGIG (reference sequence). The chain's CDR3 is CAWSAKTASSGNTIYF. The DNA for the CDR3 is TGTGCCTGGAGTGCCAAGACTGCGAGCTCTGGAAACACCATATATTTT.

The rearrangement links TRBV7-2 to TRBJ2-4, with D possibly TRBD2 on 5 matching bases. The germline V gene has CDR1 SGHTA and CDR2 FQGNSA. The V end was cut by 0 bases, the J end by 2 bases, with 14 bases between. The CDR3 is 17 amino acids. CDR3 in amino acids: CASSLASGFGPKNIQYF. As DNA, the CDR3 is TGTGCCAGCAGCTTAGCGTCGGGGTTCGGTCCCAAAAACATTCAGTACTTC.

The chain links TRBV10-3 to TRBJ2-7, with TRBD1 identical over 7 bases. V lost 2 bases to trimming and J lost 1 base; unmatched junction nucleotides: 5. The CDR3 contains 15 residues. Per germline, CDR1 ENHRY and CDR2 SYGVKD. As DNA, the CDR3 is TGTGCCATCAGTGAGAGAGGGGGCGCTTCCTACGAGCAGTACTTC. This codes for CAISERGGASYEQYF.

The chain combines TRBV4-1 with TRBJ2-7; TRBD2 matches 9 bases. V trimming: 0 bases; J trimming: 5 bases; junction bases outside the gene matches: 11. Germline assignment: CDR1 MGHRA and CDR2 YSYEKL. This CDR3 comprises 17 residues. The chain's CDR3 is CASSQEGSIAGVDEQYF. DNA for the CDR3: TGCGCCAGCAGCCAAGAAGGGTCCATAGCGGGGGTCGACGAGCAGTACTTC.

This chain uses TRBV5-1 with TRBJ1-5, with 10 bases aligning to TRBD1. V trimming: 0 bases; J trimming: 5 bases; junction bases outside the gene matches: 5. CDR1 and CDR2 (germline): SGHRS, YFSETQ. This CDR3 has 16 amino acids. Written as DNA, the CDR3 is TGCGCCAGCAGCTTGGGGGTCGGGACAGGGGATCAGCCCCAGCATTTT. Its protein is CASSLGVGTGDQPQHF.

The chain combines TRBV5-8 with TRBJ1-5, with D unclear. The V and J ends lost 0 bases and 0 bases respectively, with 7 bases between them. Germline V gene lookup returns CDR1 SGHTS and CDR2 YDEGEE. The CDR3 is made up of 15 amino acids. CDR3 sequence reads: CASSLGIYSNQPQHF. Written as DNA, the CDR3 is TGTGCCAGCAGCTTGGGCATCTATAGCAATCAGCCCCAGCATTTT.

This chain uses TRBV5-1 with TRBJ1-6, with D perhaps TRBD1 (5 bases). From germline, CDR1 is SGHRS and CDR2 YFSETQ. The CDR3 runs 12 residues. V was cut by 5 bases and J by 9 bases, with 9 bases left in between. The CDR3 DNA reads as TGCGCCAGCAGGGTGGACACTTCACCCCTCCACTTT. Protein sequence: CASRVDTSPLHF.

The rearrangement joins TRBV5-1 to TRBJ2-3, with D unresolved. The CDR3 has 13 amino acids. V was trimmed by 5 bases and J by 2 bases, leaving 9 bases between them. Germline-derived CDR1 and CDR2 are SGHRS and YFSETQ. The CDR3, as DNA: TGCGCCAGCAGTTCAGTAGCCACAGATACGCAGTATTTT. This gives the protein CASSSVATDTQYF.

The chain carries TRBV6-5 and TRBJ1-2; D may be TRBD1 (6 bases). V dropped 5 bases and J dropped 2 bases, with 15 bases sitting between them. Germline loops: CDR1 MNHEY, CDR2 SVGAGI. The CDR3 loop spans 15 amino acids. CDR3: CASSPRRTANYGYTF. The CDR3 nucleotides are TGTGCCAGCAGTCCCCGCCGGACAGCAAACTATGGCTACACCTTC.

The chain has TRBV18 and TRBJ2-1, with 9 bases that match TRBD2. The germline V gene encodes CDR1 KGHSH and CDR2 LQKENI. This CDR3 has 14 amino acids. Trimming at V came to 6 bases and at J to 8 bases, leaving 8 bases not matched to a gene. This chain's CDR3 is CASSRAGGEYEQFF. CDR3 nucleotides: TGTGCCAGCTCCCGAGCGGGGGGCGAGTATGAGCAGTTCTTC.

V is TRBV12-5 and J is TRBJ2-1; 7 bases fit TRBD1. The CDR3 contains 15 residues. V lost 6 bases, J lost 3 bases, and 8 bases stayed unmatched. CDR1 is LGHNT and CDR2 is FRNRAP in the germline V gene. The CDR3 sequence is CASGFLQGIYNEQFF. As DNA, the CDR3 is TGTGCTAGTGGGTTCTTACAGGGGATCTACAATGAGCAGTTCTTC.

The V gene is TRBV2, the J gene TRBJ1-5; no definite D call. The CDR3 has 15 residues. The V end was cut by 7 bases, the J end by 0 bases, with 13 bases between. Germline values: CDR1 SNHLY, CDR2 FYNNEI. The CDR3 DNA follows: TGTGCCAGCACTGGCGGCGAATATAGCAATCAGCCCCAGCATTTT. Protein product: CASTGGEYSNQPQHF.

The genes are TRBV29-1 and TRBJ1-2; the D gene is possibly TRBD1 (6 bases). CDR3 length: 12 residues. Trimming removed 6 bases at V and 1 base at J, with 9 bases between. The V gene's germline CDR1 is SQVTM and CDR2 ANQGSEA. This CDR3 reads CSVRTDNYGYTF. The CDR3 nucleotides are TGCAGCGTAAGGACAGATAACTATGGCTACACCTTC.

The V gene is TRBV7-2, the J gene TRBJ1-6; TRBD1 aligns across 7 bases. With 0 bases clipped from V and 9 bases from J, the junction kept 11 bases outside the gene matches. Germline CDR1 is SGHTA and CDR2 is FQGNSA. The CDR3 runs to 17 residues. The CDR3 DNA reads TGTGCCAGCAGCTTAGCGATGACAGGGTATTTGGGTTCACCCCTCCACTTT. Translated, it gives CASSLAMTGYLGSPLHF.

The chain joins TRBV10-3 to TRBJ1-1; 9 bases are shared with TRBD1. V lost 6 bases and J lost 7; bases outside the gene matches: 18. The CDR3 has 17 amino acids. CDR1 and CDR2 from the germline V gene are ENHRY and SYGVKD. The CDR3 bases are TGTGCCATCAGGGAATTGGGACAGGGCGCAAATTCAGGTGAAGCTTTCTTT. Amino acid sequence: CAIRELGQGANSGEAFF.

The chain joins TRBV30 to TRBJ2-3; possible D gene TRBD1, 6 bases. Trimming shortened V by 0 bases and J by 1 base, and 8 bases separated the two germline ends. The CDR3 has 14 residues. The germline V gene has CDR1 GTSNPN and CDR2 SVGIG (reference sequence). CDR3 in amino acids: CAWSVQGGTDTQYF. CDR3 DNA sequence: TGTGCCTGGAGTGTACAGGGAGGCACAGATACGCAGTATTTT.

V usage is TRBV5-4 and J usage is TRBJ1-2; 7 positions match TRBD1. CDR1 is SGHNT and CDR2 is YYREEE in the germline V gene (reference sequence). The CDR3 contains 13 residues. The junction had 6 bases not matched to a gene; V was cut back by 4 bases and J by 6 bases. The CDR3: CASSLFRGNGYTF. CDR3 bases: TGTGCCAGCAGCCTATTCAGGGGGAATGGCTACACCTTC.

The genes are TRBV2 and TRBJ1-5; D remains unclear. Germline CDR1 is SNHLY and CDR2 is FYNNEI. This CDR3 region has 14 residues. Trimming pared 3 bases from V and 0 bases from J, leaving 6 bases between. CDR3 sequence reads: CASSDLFSNQPQHF. The CDR3 region has the DNA TGTGCCAGCAGTGATCTCTTTAGCAATCAGCCCCAGCATTTT.